The text below deals with one TCR beta chain. Its antigen is unknown. A multiplex PCR was run with 60 Vbeta primers and 13 Jbeta primers. Method: immunoSEQ multiplex PCR; TCRdb's copy keeps in-frame clones and lacks some. Of around 120,000 clones in the sample, approximately 83% are singletons; the top ten hold roughly 1.2%. This sample is part of a study of cytomegalovirus exposure and HLA in healthy donors. Whole-study findings and limits: As was reported, the HLA-A and HLA-B alleles of most subjects were accurately predicted from TCR beta sequences. The productive fraction for most TCR beta V segments was about 90% or about 30% in an earlier analysis.

Losses at the gene ends were 5 bases for V and 2 bases for J; bases not matched to a gene: 8. Germline CDR1 SGHAT, CDR2 FQDESV (reference sequence). The CDR3 has 15 amino acids. This TCR was recovered from a girl under 10 years old in good health and CMV-seronegative. This chain uses TRBV11-1 with TRBJ1-1; TRBD1 agrees at 7 bases. Material: PBMCs. The CDR3 DNA reads as TGTGCCAGCAGCCCAGGAGGGGGCCTCAACACTGAAGCTTTCTTT. It is translated as CASSPGGGLNTEAFF.